These 15 T cell receptor beta chains came from one sample sequenced in a study of cytomegalovirus exposure and HLA in healthy donors (dated by TCRdb to about 2017). Library generation was performed with the immunoSEQ multiplex PCR assay. The multiplex PCR relied on a mix of 60 forward primers for TCR Vbeta segments and 13 reverse primers for TCR Jbeta segments. This immuneACCESS table, as held by TCRdb, lists in-frame sequences with V and J called but not all clones. Of the missing ones, under half trace to an unresolved V gene in checked studies; the others have no known cause. Recorded for this sample are some 78,000 clones; more than 65% of them occurred a single time. Around 10% of the sample is in the top ten clones. Sample: PBMCs. These receptor sequences come from a woman in her thirties or forties in good health and CMV-seropositive.

This clone has only a few counts. The chain carries TRBV25-1 and TRBJ2-6; D is possibly TRBD1 (6 bases). The V end was cut by 5 bases, the J end by 1 base, with 9 bases between. The CDR3 runs 15 residues. The germline V gene encodes CDR1 MGHDK and CDR2 SYGVNS. This chain's CDR3 is CASSRQESGANVLTF. In DNA form, the CDR3 reads TGTGCCAGCAGTCGACAGGAATCTGGGGCCAACGTCCTGACTTTC.

DNA for the CDR3: TGTGCCTGGAGTGTAGAGAACAGTGATAACACTGAAGCTTTCTTT. Residues: CAWSVENSDNTEAFF. The chain employs TRBV30 and TRBJ1-1; D remains unclear. Germline-derived CDR1 and CDR2 are GTSNPN and SVGIG (reference sequence). Between the trimmed V and J ends, which lost 0 bases and 2 bases, there was a span of 13 bases. The CDR3 runs 15 residues.

As concerns this clone: One junction end does not reproduce the germline sequence, and a read error may be involved. This chain connects TRBV5-6 to TRBJ2-5; 8 positions match TRBD2. CDR1 and CDR2 (germline): SGHDT, YYEEEE. CDR3 length: 14 residues. The CDR3 DNA reads TGTGTCAGCAGCCCCCCGGGAGGGCAAGAGACCCAGTACTTC. Translation: CVSSPPGGQETQYF.

V is TRBV30 and J is TRBJ1-3, with TRBD1 as a possible D gene (5 bases). CDR1 is GTSNPN and CDR2 is SVGIG in the germline V gene (reference sequence). V lost 7 bases and J 0 bases, leaving 10 bases between the germline ends. The CDR3 extends over 13 amino acids. The CDR3 spells CAYDSFSGNTIYF. CDR3 DNA sequence: TGTGCCTATGACAGTTTCTCTGGAAACACCATATATTTT.

V is TRBV4-2 and J is TRBJ2-1; D ambiguous. Germline CDR1 and CDR2: LGHNA and YNFKEQ. This CDR3 comprises 13 residues. V was clipped by 1 base and J by 7 bases, with 8 bases between them. In DNA, the CDR3 is TGTGCCAGCAGCCAAGGGTCGGTGAATGAGCAGTTCTTC. Its translation: CASSQGSVNEQFF.

J is TRBJ1-2 and V is TRBV10-1, with unresolved D. The CDR3 is 14 residues long. CDR1 WNHNN and CDR2 SYGVQD come from the germline V gene (reference sequence). The germline V and J ends were trimmed by 0 bases and 5 bases, with 10 bases remaining between them. The CDR3 reads CASSESWRKYGYTF. The CDR3 coding sequence is TGCGCCAGCAGTGAGTCCTGGAGGAAATATGGCTACACCTTC.

J is TRBJ1-2 and V is TRBV9; 8 positions match TRBD1. Germline V gives CDR1 SGDLS, CDR2 YYNGEE. The CDR3 totals 16 residues. J was trimmed by 1 base and V by 7 bases; bases with no gene match: 12. The CDR3 loop is CASRATGQGGNYGYTF. CDR3 in DNA: TGTGCCAGCCGTGCTACCGGACAGGGCGGTAACTATGGCTACACCTTC.

This chain connects TRBV30 to TRBJ1-4; D gene ambiguous. Trimming pared 4 bases from V and 5 bases from J, leaving 11 bases between. The CDR3 runs to 13 residues. Germline CDR1 reads GTSNPN; CDR2 reads SVGIG (reference sequence). This CDR3 is CAWTRVSNEKLFF. CDR3 coding DNA: TGTGCCTGGACCCGGGTCTCGAATGAAAAACTGTTTTTT.

This chain links TRBV6-1 with TRBJ1-2; TRBD1 is a possible D gene (6 bases). Trimming pared 7 bases from V and 7 bases from J, leaving 19 bases between. CDR3 length: 14 residues. Germline CDR1 reads MNHNS; CDR2 reads SASEGT. This CDR3 is CASILGGARLGYTF. CDR3 DNA sequence: TGTGCCAGCATCCTTGGGGGGGCGCGTCTTGGCTACACCTTC.

This clone was counted a few times. The chain links TRBV7-2 to TRBJ2-7; 8 bases map to TRBD1. CDR1 and CDR2 from the germline V gene are SGHTA and FQGNSA. The CDR3 extends over 14 amino acids. J lost 3 bases, V lost 5 bases, and 6 bases had no gene match. CDR3 protein: CASSPYRGDYEQYF. As DNA, the CDR3 is TGTGCCAGCAGCCCTTACAGGGGGGACTACGAGCAGTACTTC.

The chain couples TRBV30 to TRBJ2-5; D is possibly TRBD1 (6 bases). V lost 5 bases and J 5 bases, leaving 18 bases between the germline ends. This CDR3 contains 14 residues. In germline, CDR1 is GTSNPN, CDR2 SVGIG (reference sequence). The CDR3 reads CAWRLGHSVETQYF. CDR3 nucleotides: TGTGCCTGGCGCCTGGGACACTCTGTTGAGACCCAGTACTTC.

The J gene is TRBJ2-7, the V gene TRBV6-5, with TRBD1 matching 7 bases. The CDR3 runs to 15 residues. Germline values: CDR1 MNHEY, CDR2 SVGAGI. After removal of 6 bases from V and 3 bases from J, the junction contained 11 bases not matched to a gene. The CDR3 here is CASSTTGWGLYEQYF. In nucleotides, the CDR3 is TGTGCCAGCAGCACGACAGGGTGGGGGCTCTACGAGCAGTACTTC.

The chain has TRBV6-5 and TRBJ2-7, with D possibly TRBD1 on 6 matching bases. Trimming cost V 0 bases and J 5 bases, with 14 bases left between them. The CDR3 contains 15 residues. Germline values: CDR1 MNHEY, CDR2 SVGAGI. CDR3 amino acids: CASSYSGGQGNEQYF. CDR3 in DNA: TGTGCCAGCAGTTACTCTGGGGGTCAGGGGAACGAGCAGTACTTC.

V is TRBV11-2 and J is TRBJ1-2; D perhaps matches TRBD1 (6 bases). With 5 bases removed from V and 4 bases from J, the gap between germline ends came to 17 bases. CDR3 length equals 15 residues. CDR1 and CDR2 from the germline V gene are SGHAT and FQNNGV. The CDR3 here is CASSPFDRSGYGYTF. CDR3 coding DNA: TGTGCCAGCAGCCCATTCGACAGGTCGGGCTATGGCTACACCTTC.

This chain uses TRBV4-1 with TRBJ1-2; D gene ambiguous. Germline assignment: CDR1 MGHRA and CDR2 YSYEKL. This CDR3 is built from 19 residues. V lost 3 bases and J 0 bases, leaving 23 bases between the germline ends. The CDR3 region is CASSHIDLGIPRANYGYTF. In DNA form, the CDR3 reads TGCGCCAGCAGCCATATTGATCTGGGTATTCCGAGGGCTAACTATGGCTACACCTTC.